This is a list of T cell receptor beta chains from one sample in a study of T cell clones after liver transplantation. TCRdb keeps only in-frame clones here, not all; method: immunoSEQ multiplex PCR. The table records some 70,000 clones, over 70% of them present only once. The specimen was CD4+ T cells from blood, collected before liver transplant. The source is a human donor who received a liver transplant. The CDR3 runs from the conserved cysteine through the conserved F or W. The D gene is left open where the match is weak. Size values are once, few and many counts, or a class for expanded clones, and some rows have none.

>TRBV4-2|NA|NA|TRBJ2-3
CASSQTQGADTQYF
TGTGCCAGCAGCCAAACCCAAGGAGCAGATACGCAGTATTTT
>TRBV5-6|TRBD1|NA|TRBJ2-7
CASSHRRGLSYEQYF
TGTGCCAGCAGTCACCGCAGGGGGTTGTCCTACGAGCAGTACTTC
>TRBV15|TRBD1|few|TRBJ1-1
CATSRVTGGTEAFF
TGTGCCACCAGCAGAGTTACAGGGGGCACTGAAGCTTTCTTT
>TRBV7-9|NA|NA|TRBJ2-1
CASSSELAQFF
TGTGCCAGCAGCTCGGAACTAGCCCAGTTCTTC
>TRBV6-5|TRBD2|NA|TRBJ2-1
CASSSSGRTYNEQFF
TGTGCCAGCAGTTCTAGCGGGAGGACGTACAATGAGCAGTTCTTC
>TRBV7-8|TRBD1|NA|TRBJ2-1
CASSPGQGLRVGEQFF
TGTGCCAGCAGCCCTGGACAGGGCCTCCGAGTTGGGGAGCAGTTCTTC
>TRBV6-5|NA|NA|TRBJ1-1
CASSRGQNTEAFF
TGTGCCAGCAGTCGCGGACAGAACACTGAAGCTTTCTTT
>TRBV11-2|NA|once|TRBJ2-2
CASSFVQLNTGELFF
TGTGCCAGCAGCTTTGTTCAGCTTAACACCGGGGAGCTGTTTTTT
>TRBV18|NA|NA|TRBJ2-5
CASSPRPGPETQYF
TGTGCCAGCTCACCACGGCCGGGCCCAGAGACCCAGTACTTC
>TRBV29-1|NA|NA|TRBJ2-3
CSVEDRVAASGDTQYF
TGCAGCGTTGAAGATCGAGTAGCGGCCAGTGGGGATACGCAGTATTTT
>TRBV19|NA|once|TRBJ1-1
CASSIVVIDNTEAFF
TGTGCCAGTAGTATAGTAGTCATCGACAACACTGAAGCTTTCTTT
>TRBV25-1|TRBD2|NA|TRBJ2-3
CASSEWGAGGPDTQYF
TGTGCCAGCAGTGAATGGGGAGCGGGAGGGCCGGATACGCAGTATTTT
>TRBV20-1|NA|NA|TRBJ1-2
CSAYDRYGYTF
TGCAGTGCCTACGACCGGTATGGCTACACCTTC
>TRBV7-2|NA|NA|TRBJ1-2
CASSLNGGADGYTF
TGTGCCAGCAGCCTTAACGGGGGGGCGGATGGCTACACCTTC
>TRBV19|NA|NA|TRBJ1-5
CASSMIGGLSNQPQHF
TGTGCCAGTAGTATGATCGGCGGGCTAAGCAATCAGCCCCAGCATTTT
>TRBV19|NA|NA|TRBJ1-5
CASSIPGEQPQHF
TGTGCCAGTAGTATCCCCGGGGAACAGCCCCAGCATTTT
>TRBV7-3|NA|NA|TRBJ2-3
CASSLTPDSITDTQYF
TGTGCCAGCAGCTTAACCCCGGACTCAATCACAGATACGCAGTATTTT
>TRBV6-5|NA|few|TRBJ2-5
CASSYGGYQETQYF
TGTGCCAGCAGTTACGGAGGGTACCAAGAGACCCAGTACTTC
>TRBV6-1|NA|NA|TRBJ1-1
CASMDVRGGGTEAFF
TGTGCCAGCATGGACGTTCGGGGGGGAGGCACTGAAGCTTTCTTT
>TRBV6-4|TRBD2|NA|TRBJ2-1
CASRPGTIGEQFF
TGTGCCAGCAGACCTGGGACTATCGGTGAGCAGTTCTTC
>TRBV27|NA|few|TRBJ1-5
CASSFGAGSVHQPQHF
TGTGCCAGCAGTTTCGGGGCAGGGAGCGTCCATCAGCCCCAGCATTTT
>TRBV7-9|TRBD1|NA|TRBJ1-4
CASSSRDRGRTNEKLFF
TGTGCCAGCAGCTCCCGGGACAGGGGGAGAACTAATGAAAAACTGTTTTTT
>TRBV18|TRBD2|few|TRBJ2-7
CASSVTSGRDEQYF
TGTGCCAGCTCAGTCACTAGCGGGAGAGACGAGCAGTACTTC
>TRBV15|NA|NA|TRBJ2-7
CATSRDSSYEQYF
TGTGCCACCAGCAGAGATAGCTCCTACGAGCAGTACTTC
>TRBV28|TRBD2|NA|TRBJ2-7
CASRRRPGLAINEQYF
TGTGCCAGCCGACGTCGGCCGGGACTAGCGATCAACGAGCAGTACTTC
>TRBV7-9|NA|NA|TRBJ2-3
CASASSAPADTQYF
TGTGCCAGCGCTTCTAGCGCGCCGGCCGATACGCAGTATTTT
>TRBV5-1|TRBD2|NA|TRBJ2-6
CASSLGLAGAGANVLTF
TGCGCCAGCAGCCTAGGACTAGCGGGAGCTGGGGCCAACGTCCTGACTTTC
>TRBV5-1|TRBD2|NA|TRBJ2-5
CASSLTSAQETQYF
TGCGCCAGCAGCCTGACTAGCGCCCAAGAGACCCAGTACTTC
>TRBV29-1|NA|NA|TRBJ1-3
CSVEDNSGNTIYF
TGCAGCGTTGAAGATAACTCTGGAAACACCATATATTTT
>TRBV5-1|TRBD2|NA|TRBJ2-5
CASSVGAHPAGEGYQETQYF
TGCGCCAGCAGCGTTGGGGCCCACCCCGCCGGGGAGGGTTACCAAGAGACCCAGTACTTC
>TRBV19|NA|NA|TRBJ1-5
CASSIGGPRGQPQHF
TGTGCCAGTAGTATCGGGGGGCCCAGGGGCCAGCCCCAGCATTTT
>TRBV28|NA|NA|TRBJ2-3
CASSLFGTDTQYF
TGTGCCAGCAGTTTATTTGGCACAGATACGCAGTATTTT
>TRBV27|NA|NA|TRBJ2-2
CASTPYSLDGGTGELFF
TGTGCCAGCACCCCATATTCGCTAGATGGAGGCACCGGGGAGCTGTTTTTT
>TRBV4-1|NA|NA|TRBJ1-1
CASSQGAKGFTEAFF
TGCGCCAGCAGCCAAGGGGCGAAGGGGTTTACTGAAGCTTTCTTT
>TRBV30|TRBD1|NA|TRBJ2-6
CAWSASGQGSHTGANVLTF
TGTGCCTGGAGTGCCTCGGGACAGGGTAGTCACACTGGGGCCAACGTCCTGACTTTC